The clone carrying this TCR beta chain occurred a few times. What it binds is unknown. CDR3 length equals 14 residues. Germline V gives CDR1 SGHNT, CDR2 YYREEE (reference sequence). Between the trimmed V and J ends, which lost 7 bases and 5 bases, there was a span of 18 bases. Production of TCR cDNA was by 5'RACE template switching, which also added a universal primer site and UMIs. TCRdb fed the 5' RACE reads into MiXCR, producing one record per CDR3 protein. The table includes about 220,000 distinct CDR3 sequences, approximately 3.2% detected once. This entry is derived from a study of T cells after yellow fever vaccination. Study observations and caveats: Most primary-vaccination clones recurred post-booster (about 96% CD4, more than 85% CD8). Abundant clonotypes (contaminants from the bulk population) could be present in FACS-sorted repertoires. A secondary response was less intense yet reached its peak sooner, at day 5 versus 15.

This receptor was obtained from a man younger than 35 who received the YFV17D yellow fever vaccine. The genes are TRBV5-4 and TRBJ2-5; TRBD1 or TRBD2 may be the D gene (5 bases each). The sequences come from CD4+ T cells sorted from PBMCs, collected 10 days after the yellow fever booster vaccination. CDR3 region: CASAQGREMETQYF. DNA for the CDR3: TGTGCCAGCGCCCAGGGAAGGGAGATGGAGACCCAGTACTTC.